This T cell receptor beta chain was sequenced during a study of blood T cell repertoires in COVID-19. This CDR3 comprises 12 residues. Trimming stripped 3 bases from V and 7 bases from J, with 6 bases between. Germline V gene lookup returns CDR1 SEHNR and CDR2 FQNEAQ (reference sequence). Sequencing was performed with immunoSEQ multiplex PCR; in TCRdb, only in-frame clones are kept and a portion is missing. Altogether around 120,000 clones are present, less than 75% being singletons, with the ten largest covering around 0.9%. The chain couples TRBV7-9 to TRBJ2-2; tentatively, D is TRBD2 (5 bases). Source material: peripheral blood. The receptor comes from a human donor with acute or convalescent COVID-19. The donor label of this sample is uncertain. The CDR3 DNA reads TGTGCCAGCAGCTTGGGGAGCGGGGAGCTGTTTTTT. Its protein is CASSLGSGELFF.